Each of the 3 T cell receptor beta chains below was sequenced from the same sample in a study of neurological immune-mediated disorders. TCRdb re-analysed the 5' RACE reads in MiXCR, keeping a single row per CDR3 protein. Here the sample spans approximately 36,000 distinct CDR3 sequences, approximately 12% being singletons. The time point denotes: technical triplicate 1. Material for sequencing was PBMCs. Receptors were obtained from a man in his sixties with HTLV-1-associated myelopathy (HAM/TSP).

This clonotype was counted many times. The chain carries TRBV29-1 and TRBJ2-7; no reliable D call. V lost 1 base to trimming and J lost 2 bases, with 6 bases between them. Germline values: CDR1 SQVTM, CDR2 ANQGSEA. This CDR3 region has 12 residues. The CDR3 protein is CSVEVPTYEQYF. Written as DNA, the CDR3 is TGCAGCGTTGAAGTTCCGACCTACGAGCAGTACTTC.

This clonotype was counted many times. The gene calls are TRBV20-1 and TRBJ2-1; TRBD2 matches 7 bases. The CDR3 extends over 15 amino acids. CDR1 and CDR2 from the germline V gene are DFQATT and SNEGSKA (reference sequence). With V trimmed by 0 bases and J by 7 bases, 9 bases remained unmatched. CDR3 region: CSARDLRETGNEQFF. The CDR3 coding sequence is TGCAGTGCTAGAGATCTGCGGGAGACTGGGAATGAGCAGTTCTTC.

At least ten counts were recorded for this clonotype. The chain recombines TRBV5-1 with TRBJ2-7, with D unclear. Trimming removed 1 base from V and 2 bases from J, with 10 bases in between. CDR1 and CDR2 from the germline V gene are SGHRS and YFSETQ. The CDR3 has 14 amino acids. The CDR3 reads CASSLSTVPYEQYF. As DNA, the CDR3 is TGCGCCAGCAGCTTGTCGACGGTTCCCTACGAGCAGTACTTC.